This T cell receptor beta chain was sequenced in a study of vaccination and CD4 T cells after COVID-19. The V and J ends lost 5 bases and 5 bases respectively, with 12 bases between them. The CDR3 is made up of 12 amino acids. Germline V gene data show CDR1 as DFQATT and CDR2 as SNEGSKA (reference sequence). Treatment defined: roughly 11-day PBMC culture with coronavirus spike peptide pools or control peptides (ViraFEST assay). The study sequenced cultured CD4+ T cell DNA using the Oncomine TCR Beta short-read assay. TCRdb processed the PCR reads anew with MiXCR; each CDR3 protein has one entry. Among more than 12,000 distinct CDR3 sequences, nearly 35% were seen once, and the ten largest hold roughly a third. There are a few counts of this clonotype. Its antigen remains unidentified. Study-wide findings and caveats: The study found median SARS-CoV-2-reactive clonotypes rising from roughly 19 to 38, not significantly.

Sequenced: cultured CD4+ T cells from blood. The source is a human donor with COVID-19. This chain links TRBV20-1 with TRBJ1-1; possibly TRBD1 for D (5 bases). The CDR3 reads CSAGSGGTEAFF. DNA for the CDR3: TGCAGTGCTGGGTCGGGGGGAACTGAAGCTTTCTTT.